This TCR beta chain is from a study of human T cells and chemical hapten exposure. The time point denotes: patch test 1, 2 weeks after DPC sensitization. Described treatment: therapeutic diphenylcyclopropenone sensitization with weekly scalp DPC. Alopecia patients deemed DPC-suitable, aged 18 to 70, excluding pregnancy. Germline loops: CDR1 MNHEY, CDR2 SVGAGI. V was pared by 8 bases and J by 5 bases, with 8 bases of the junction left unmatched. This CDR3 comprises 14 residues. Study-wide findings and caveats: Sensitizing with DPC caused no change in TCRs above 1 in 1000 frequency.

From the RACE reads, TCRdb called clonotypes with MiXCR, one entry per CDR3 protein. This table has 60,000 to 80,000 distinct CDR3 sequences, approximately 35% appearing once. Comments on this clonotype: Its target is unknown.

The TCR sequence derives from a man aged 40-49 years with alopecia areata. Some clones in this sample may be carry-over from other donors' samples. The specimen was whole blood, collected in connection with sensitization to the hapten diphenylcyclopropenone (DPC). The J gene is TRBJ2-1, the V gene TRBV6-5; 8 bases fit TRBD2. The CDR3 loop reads CASRLGLGNNEQFF. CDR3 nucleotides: TGTGCCAGCCGACTGGGACTAGGGAACAATGAGCAGTTCTTC.